The 32 T cell receptor beta chains in this list originate from one sample, sequenced in a study of spatial heterogeneity in lung cancer. One entry per CDR3 protein, called by TCRdb with MiXCR from the 5' RACE reads. The sample includes tens of thousands of distinct CDR3 sequences, roughly 4.9% of them seen just once. The time point was: sample taken at primary tumor resection. The sample in question was PBMCs, obtained at surgery. The receptors derive from a female donor with early-stage non-small cell lung cancer.

This clonotype appeared many times. The CDR3 DNA follows: TGTGCCAGCAAAGGAGATTACACAGATACGCAGTATTTT. Protein product: CASKGDYTDTQYF. The chain combines TRBV28 with TRBJ2-3; D unclear. Germline V gene lookup returns CDR1 MDHEN and CDR2 SYDVKM. Between the trimmed V and J ends, which lost 7 bases and 2 bases, there was a span of 10 bases. The CDR3 has 13 amino acids. The full variable domain, rest sourced from reference TRBV28 and TRBJ2-3, is DVKVTQSSRYLVKRTGEKVFLECVQDMDHENMFWYRQDPGLGLRLIYFSYDVKMKEKGDIPEGYSVSREKKERFSLILESASTNQTSMYLCASKGDYTDTQYFGPGTRLTVL.

The sample holds many counts of this clonotype. The chain couples TRBV2 to TRBJ2-2, with TRBD2 identical over 10 bases. The CDR3 loop spans 15 amino acids. The V gene's germline CDR1 is SNHLY and CDR2 FYNNEI. V dropped 6 bases and J dropped 1; count of bases not matched to a gene: 2. CDR3 amino acids: CASRRLAGNTGELFF. As DNA, the CDR3 is TGTGCCAGCAGGAGACTAGCGGGGAACACCGGGGAGCTGTTTTTT. Full variable domain (outside the CDR3, taken from reference TRBV2 and TRBJ2-2): EPEVTQTPSHQVTQMGQEVILRCVPISNHLYFYWYRQILGQKVEFLVSFYNNEISEKSEIFDDQFSVERPDGSNFTLKIRSTKLEDSAMYFCASRRLAGNTGELFFGEGSRLTVL.

This chain joins TRBV5-6 and TRBJ2-1; unclear D gene. Trimming left V 0 bases short and J 4 bases short, with 11 bases between. This CDR3 spans 15 amino acids. From germline, CDR1 is SGHDT and CDR2 YYEEEE. CDR3 sequence: CASSLAGSVYNEQFF. The CDR3 nucleotides are TGTGCCAGCAGCTTGGCCGGGTCGGTGTACAATGAGCAGTTCTTC.

This clonotype was recorded many times. The gene calls are TRBV19 and TRBJ2-3; no clear D. The germline gives CDR1 LNHDA, CDR2 SQIVND (reference sequence). CDR3 size: 15 residues. The ends were cut back, 3 bases at V and 0 bases at J, with 10 bases in the middle. CDR3 loop: CASSILEDSTDTQYF. The DNA of the CDR3 is TGTGCCAGTAGTATTCTAGAGGATAGCACAGATACGCAGTATTTT.

The sample holds many counts of this clonotype. The CDR3, as DNA: TGCGCCAGTAACGGGGGACTCCAGAACTCCTACGAGCAGTACTTC. This encodes CASNGGLQNSYEQYF. The rearrangement links TRBV5-1 to TRBJ2-7; D perhaps matches TRBD2 (6 bases). The CDR3 loop spans 15 amino acids. Germline loops: CDR1 SGHRS, CDR2 YFSETQ. Deletions cut 8 bases from V and 0 bases from J, with 18 bases between.

Many counts were recorded for this clonotype. This rearrangement joins TRBV29-1 to TRBJ1-2; D gene ambiguous. This CDR3 comprises 13 residues. The V gene lost 4 bases and the J gene lost 0 bases, with 9 bases spanning the gap. Germline CDR1 and CDR2: SQVTM and ANQGSEA. This chain's CDR3 is CSVGEGSNYGYTF. The CDR3 DNA is TGCAGCGTTGGTGAAGGGTCTAACTATGGCTACACCTTC.

This clonotype was recorded at least ten times. The rearrangement links TRBV28 to TRBJ2-6, with D hard to call. The CDR3 sequence is 17 residues long. CDR1 and CDR2 from the germline V gene are MDHEN and SYDVKM. Trimming left V 6 bases short and J 2 bases short, with 17 bases between. The CDR3 DNA reads as TGTGCCAGCAGCCGTACTTCGGGCTCCCCTGGGGCCAACGTCCTGACTTTC. As protein: CASSRTSGSPGANVLTF. Supplemented by reference TRBV28 and TRBJ2-6, the full variable domain reads DVKVTQSSRYLVKRTGEKVFLECVQDMDHENMFWYRQDPGLGLRLIYFSYDVKMKEKGDIPEGYSVSREKKERFSLILESASTNQTSMYLCASSRTSGSPGANVLTFGAGSRLTVL.

This clonotype was recorded many times. The CDR3 protein is CSASRMNTEAFF. As DNA, the CDR3 is TGCAGTGCTAGTCGAATGAACACTGAAGCTTTCTTT. This chain links TRBV20-1 with TRBJ1-1; D gene uncertain. V was cut by 3 bases and J by 0 bases, with 5 bases left in between. This CDR3 comprises 12 residues. In germline, CDR1 is DFQATT, CDR2 SNEGSKA (reference sequence).

This clonotype has at least ten counts. This sequence joins TRBV5-5 and TRBJ2-3; the D is unclear. The V gene lost 4 bases and the J gene lost 6 bases, with 9 bases spanning the gap. The germline V gene encodes CDR1 SGHKS and CDR2 YYEKEE (reference sequence). The CDR3 has 12 amino acids. CDR3 sequence reads: CASSPPRDTQYF. CDR3 bases: TGTGCCAGCAGCCCGCCGCGGGATACGCAGTATTTT.

This clonotype was seen many times. The CDR3 DNA reads as TGTGCCACCAGTGATTCTCAAGAGACCCAGTACTTC. Protein: CATSDSQETQYF. The genes are TRBV24-1 and TRBJ2-5; D is ambiguous. Per germline, CDR1 KGHDR and CDR2 SFDVKD. The CDR3 is 12 amino acids. Trimming shortened V by 2 bases and J by 2 bases, and 2 bases separated the two germline ends.

This clonotype was seen many times. The V gene is TRBV29-1, the J gene TRBJ2-5, with D perhaps matching TRBD1 (6 bases). The CDR3 spans 13 residues. CDR1 is SQVTM and CDR2 is ANQGSEA in the germline V gene. The germline V and J ends were trimmed by 3 bases and 1 base, with 9 bases remaining between them. The CDR3 sequence: CSVEGRGQETQYF. CDR3 sequence (DNA): TGCAGCGTTGAGGGCAGGGGCCAAGAGACCCAGTACTTC.

The V gene is TRBV6-5, the J gene TRBJ2-7, with D unresolved. The CDR3 has 13 amino acids. CDR1 is MNHEY, CDR2 SVGAGI, per germline. V lost 6 bases, J lost 0 bases, and 9 bases lay in between. The CDR3 coding sequence is TGTGCCAGCAGGATGCAAAGCTCCTACGAGCAGTACTTC. Translation gives CASRMQSSYEQYF.

This clonotype occurred many times. The chain combines TRBV10-1 with TRBJ1-5; D unclear. Germline V lookup: CDR1 WNHNN, CDR2 SYGVQD (reference sequence). The CDR3 is 13 residues long. V gave up 4 bases and J gave up 5 bases, with 9 bases separating them. This chain's CDR3 is CASSARLDQPQHF. CDR3 nucleotides: TGCGCCAGCAGTGCCCGGTTAGATCAGCCCCAGCATTTT.

This clonotype occurred a few times. The junction departs from the called germline gene at one end, perhaps through a read error. This chain uses TRBV3-1 with TRBJ1-1, with D uncertain. The length of the CDR3 is 13 residues. In germline, CDR1 is LGHDT, CDR2 YNNKEL (reference sequence). This chain's CDR3 is CVSSRNGRTEAFF. In DNA, the CDR3 is TGTGTCAGCAGCCGCAACGGCAGAACTGAAGCTTTCTTT.

This clonotype was seen ten or more times. The rearrangement links TRBV20-1 to TRBJ1-5, with D perhaps matching TRBD1 (5 bases). Trimming removed 2 bases at V and 0 bases at J, with 8 bases between. Germline CDR1 and CDR2: DFQATT and SNEGSKA (reference sequence). The CDR3 totals 14 residues. The chain's CDR3 is CSARPGSSNQPQHF. CDR3 DNA sequence: TGCAGTGCTAGACCAGGGAGTAGCAATCAGCCCCAGCATTTT.

In this sample, this clonotype turned up many times. The rearrangement uses TRBV7-2 and TRBJ1-3, with D possibly TRBD1 on 5 matching bases. V was pared by 5 bases and J by 2 bases, with 19 bases between. Per the germline V gene, CDR1 is SGHTA and CDR2 is FQGNSA. The CDR3 runs to 17 residues. The CDR3 nucleotides read TGTGCCAGCAGCCCGCGGTTGGGGGGGTCCCCTGGAAACACCATATATTTT. This translates into CASSPRLGGSPGNTIYF.

This clonotype was detected many times. The chain couples TRBV28 to TRBJ1-6; unclear D gene. Trimming removed 3 bases at V and 16 bases at J, with 7 bases between. Per germline, CDR1 MDHEN and CDR2 SYDVKM. The CDR3 has 10 amino acids. The CDR3 nucleotides read TGTGCCAGCAGTTTTAGCGTGCTCCACTTT. Translating it yields CASSFSVLHF.

The J gene is TRBJ2-7, the V gene TRBV19; TRBD2 might be the D (5 bases). The germline V gene has CDR1 LNHDA and CDR2 SQIVND (reference sequence). The CDR3 is 13 residues long. V was shortened by 6 bases and J by 6 bases, with 15 bases between the two germline ends. The CDR3: CASSPGRGIEQYF. CDR3 sequence (DNA): TGTGCCAGTAGCCCTGGGAGAGGGATCGAGCAGTACTTC.

This clonotype was counted ten times or more. The CDR3 sequence: CASSVRDRGGTEAFF. DNA of the CDR3: TGTGCCAGCAGCGTTAGGGACAGGGGGGGCACTGAAGCTTTCTTT. The chain carries TRBV9 and TRBJ1-1; 11 bases align to TRBD1. J lost 4 bases, V lost 2 bases, and 4 bases had no gene match. Germline V gives CDR1 SGDLS, CDR2 YYNGEE. The CDR3 sequence is 15 residues long.

This clonotype was detected a few times. J is TRBJ2-3 and V is TRBV4-1; no clear D gene. The CDR3 is 12 amino acids. Germline CDR1 MGHRA, CDR2 YSYEKL. V was pared by 1 base and J by 5 bases, with 4 bases between. The DNA for the CDR3 is TGCGCCAGCAGCCAAGGGATAGATACGCAGTATTTT. As protein: CASSQGIDTQYF.

This clonotype has at least ten counts. An end of the junction differs from the germline gene, which may be a read error. This chain links TRBV7-2 with TRBJ2-7; 10 positions agree with TRBD2. This CDR3 region has 13 residues. From germline, CDR1 is SGHTA and CDR2 FQGNSA. The CDR3 is CASSLERGGTGRF. CDR3 DNA: TGTGCCAGCAGCTTAGAGCGGGGGGGTACTGGGCGCTTC.

The rearrangement joins TRBV7-2 to TRBJ2-3; D is unclear. The length of the CDR3 is 15 residues. V gave up 6 bases and J gave up 0 bases, with 13 bases separating them. Looked up from germline, CDR1 is SGHTA and CDR2 is FQGNSA. This CDR3 reads CASRLTRASTDTQYF. CDR3 bases: TGTGCCAGCAGACTTACCAGAGCTAGCACAGATACGCAGTATTTT.

This clonotype was seen more than once but under ten times. The chain couples TRBV19 to TRBJ2-5; TRBD2 matches 9 bases. This CDR3 has 15 amino acids. Looked up from germline, CDR1 is LNHDA and CDR2 is SQIVND (reference sequence). Trimming at V came to 2 bases and at J to 0 bases, leaving 1 base not matched to a gene. CDR3: CASSILAGNQETQYF. In DNA, the CDR3 is TGTGCCAGTAGTATACTAGCGGGGAACCAAGAGACCCAGTACTTC.

The sample holds a few counts of this clonotype. The rearrangement joins TRBV30 to TRBJ2-2; D might be TRBD1 or TRBD2, each matching 6 bases. The CDR3 has 16 amino acids. The V and J ends lost 3 bases and 2 bases respectively, with 16 bases between them. Germline V gene sequence: CDR1 GTSNPN, CDR2 SVGIG (reference sequence). In DNA form, the CDR3 reads TGTGCCTGGAGCGCCCGGGGGCAGAAAAACACCGGGGAGCTGTTTTTT. Its translation: CAWSARGQKNTGELFF.

The rearrangement joins TRBV5-4 to TRBJ2-5; tentatively, D is TRBD1 (6 bases). This CDR3 contains 15 residues. CDR1 SGHNT and CDR2 YYREEE come from the germline V gene (reference sequence). Trimming pared 4 bases from V and 2 bases from J, leaving 15 bases between. In DNA, the CDR3 is TGTGCCAGCAGCACGCCCCGGGACAAACAAGAGACCCAGTACTTC. Protein sequence: CASSTPRDKQETQYF.

This clonotype was counted at least ten times. The chain links TRBV3-1 to TRBJ2-7; D remains unclear. In germline, CDR1 is LGHDT, CDR2 YNNKEL (reference sequence). The V end lost 3 bases, the J end lost 4 bases, and 4 bases lay between the germline ends. The CDR3 is made up of 11 amino acids. The CDR3, as DNA: TGTGCCAGCAGCCAGGGGTACGAGCAGTACTTC. Its protein product is CASSQGYEQYF.

The chain uses TRBV7-9 and TRBJ2-1; TRBD2 matches 7 bases. The CDR3 is 14 residues long. V trimming: 5 bases; J trimming: 10 bases; junction bases outside the gene matches: 11. Germline lookup yields CDR1 SEHNR and CDR2 FQNEAQ (reference sequence). The CDR3 sequence is CASSGLAVDTEQFF. CDR3 nucleotides: TGTGCCAGCAGCGGGCTAGCGGTGGACACCGAGCAGTTCTTC.

This chain connects TRBV14 to TRBJ2-1, with 11 bases matching TRBD2. Trimming at V came to 7 bases and at J to 8 bases, leaving 1 base not matched to a gene. Germline V gene data show CDR1 as SGHDN and CDR2 as FVKESK. The CDR3 is 12 amino acids. The CDR3 sequence is CASNSGRDEQFF. CDR3 nucleotides: TGTGCCAGCAATAGCGGGAGGGATGAGCAGTTCTTC.

This clonotype was observed a few times. The V gene is TRBV3-1, the J gene TRBJ1-2; 11 positions agree with TRBD1. Trimming removed 0 bases from V and 8 bases from J; junction bases left unmatched: 2. The CDR3 extends over 14 amino acids. Germline lookup yields CDR1 LGHDT and CDR2 YNNKEL (reference sequence). The CDR3 DNA reads as TGTGCCAGCAGCCAAGATGGACAGGGGGCCGGCTACACCTTC. It is translated as CASSQDGQGAGYTF.

This clonotype has ten or more counts. The rearrangement joins TRBV7-6 to TRBJ1-1, with TRBD1 matching 8 bases. This CDR3 comprises 16 residues. Trimming cost V 5 bases and J 1 base; bases outside gene matches: 9. Germline V gene data show CDR1 as SGHVS and CDR2 as FNYEAQ. CDR3 nucleotide sequence: TGTGCCAGCAGCGTCATGACAGGGGAGACGAACACTGAAGCTTTCTTT. This encodes CASSVMTGETNTEAFF.

This clonotype was seen only a few times. The rearrangement links TRBV11-2 to TRBJ1-3; perhaps TRBD1 as D (5 bases). Germline V gene lookup returns CDR1 SGHAT and CDR2 FQNNGV. This CDR3 region has 14 residues. The V end was cut by 1 base, the J end by 7 bases, with 11 bases between. CDR3 protein: CASSLGSTGNTIYF. CDR3 nucleotides: TGTGCCAGCAGCTTAGGGTCCACAGGCAACACCATATATTTT.

This clonotype was counted many times. The chain joins TRBV9 to TRBJ2-2; a weak D match, TRBD1 (6 bases). Trimming left V 4 bases short and J 0 bases short, with 16 bases between. Germline V CDR1 and CDR2: SGDLS, YYNGEE. There are 17 residues in the CDR3. In DNA form, the CDR3 reads TGTGCCAGCAGCTTGACCGGGACAACTGCGAACACCGGGGAGCTGTTTTTT. Translated, it gives CASSLTGTTANTGELFF.